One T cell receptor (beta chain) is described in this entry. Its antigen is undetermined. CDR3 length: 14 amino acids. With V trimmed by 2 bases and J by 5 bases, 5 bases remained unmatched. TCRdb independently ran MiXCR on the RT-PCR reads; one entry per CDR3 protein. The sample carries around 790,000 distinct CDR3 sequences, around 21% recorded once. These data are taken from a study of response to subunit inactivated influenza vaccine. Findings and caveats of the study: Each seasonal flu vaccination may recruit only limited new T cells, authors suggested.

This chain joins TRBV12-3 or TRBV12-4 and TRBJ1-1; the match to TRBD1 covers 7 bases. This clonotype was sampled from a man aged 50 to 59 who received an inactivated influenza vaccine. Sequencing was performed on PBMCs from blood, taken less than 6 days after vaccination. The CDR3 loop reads CASSLIQGITEAFF. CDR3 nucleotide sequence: TGTGCCAGCAGTTTAATACAGGGGATAACTGAAGCTTTCTTT.